This note documents a single T cell receptor (beta chain) sequence. The antigen is unknown. Sequenced by immunoSEQ multiplex PCR; TCRdb stores in-frame clones only, minus some. The table lists about 34,000 clones, about nine tenths of them singletons. The sample comes from a study of OX40 agonist ivuxolimab in advanced cancers. Study-level information: Every 2 weeks, ivuxolimab was infused into the patients intravenously at between 0.01 and 10 mg/kg. Partial responses were seen in three patients, one with hepatocellular carcinoma and two with cutaneous melanoma.

Overall study findings and caveats: In a subset of nonresponders, normalized T-cell clonal expansion was also low.

Prior autoimmune disease or systemic immunosuppression barred patients. The germline CDR1 and CDR2 sequences are MDHEN and SYDVKM. This CDR3 is built from 14 residues. Trimming removed 5 bases from V and 4 bases from J; junction bases left unmatched: 4. This chain uses TRBV28 with TRBJ1-2; 10 bases map to TRBD1. This TCR was sampled from an adult with an advanced solid tumor such as melanoma, head and neck, liver or kidney cancer. The sample in question was CD4+ or CD8+ T cells sorted from blood, obtained in a trial of the OX40 agonist ivuxolimab. DNA of the CDR3: TGTGCCAGCAGTACGACAGGGGGCGCCTATGGCTACACCTTC. Its protein product is CASSTTGGAYGYTF.